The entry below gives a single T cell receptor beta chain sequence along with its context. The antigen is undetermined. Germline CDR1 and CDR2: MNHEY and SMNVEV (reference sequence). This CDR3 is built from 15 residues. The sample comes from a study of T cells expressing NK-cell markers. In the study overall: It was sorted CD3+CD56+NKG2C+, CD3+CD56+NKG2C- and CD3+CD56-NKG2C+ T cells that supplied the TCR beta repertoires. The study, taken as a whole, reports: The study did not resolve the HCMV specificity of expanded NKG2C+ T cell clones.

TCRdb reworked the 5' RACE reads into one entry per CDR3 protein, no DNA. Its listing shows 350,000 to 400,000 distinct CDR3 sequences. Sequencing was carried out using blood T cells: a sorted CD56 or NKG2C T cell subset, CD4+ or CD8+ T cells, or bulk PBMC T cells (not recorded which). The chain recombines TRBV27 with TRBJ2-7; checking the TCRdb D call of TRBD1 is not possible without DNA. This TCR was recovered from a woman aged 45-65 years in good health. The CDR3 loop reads CASSLAGTLAYEQYF.